A single TCR beta chain is shown here with its context. As yet, its antigen is unknown. This CDR3 is built from 18 residues. Per germline, CDR1 KGHDR and CDR2 SFDVKD. Trimming cost V 4 bases and J 5 bases, with 23 bases left between them. These data originate in a study of T-cell memory formation after mild COVID-19. TCRdb fed the 5' RACE reads into MiXCR, producing one record per CDR3 protein. The sample contains 150,000 to 200,000 distinct CDR3 sequences, 14% of which appear only once. Findings and limits, study-wide: The study detected some responding clones in pre-infection memory, suggesting cross-reactive memory joined. Later expanders leaned toward CD4+, whereas clones contracting from day 15 to 85 were balanced CD4/CD8.

This sequence joins TRBV24-1 and TRBJ1-5, with D possibly TRBD1 on 5 matching bases. The sample was PBMCs or a T cell subset sorted from them (not recorded which). The TCR comes from an adult woman who had mild COVID-19 (a few samples of this study predate the infection). Cell type and time point are not known. CDR3 loop: CATSERRGAGNRDQPQHF. The CDR3 coding sequence is TGTGCCACCAGTGAAAGGAGAGGGGCAGGGAATCGCGATCAGCCCCAGCATTTT.